These T cell receptor beta chains were read from a single sample in a study of control samples from healthy donors and cancer patients. The data were produced by immunoSEQ multiplex PCR, yet TCRdb's version contains in-frame clones alone and is incomplete. The sample holds approximately 190,000 clones. Sequencing used blood. Source of these receptors: a woman aged 25 to 45 in good health. The CDR3 runs from the conserved cysteine through the conserved F or W. D genes are given only for firm matches.

d_call: -
v_call: TRBV6-6
j_call: TRBJ1-2
cdr3_aa: CASSYSPGNYGYTF
cdr3_nt: TGTGCCAGCAGTTACTCGCCAGGGAACTATGGCTACACCTTC

d_call: -
v_call: TRBV5-6
j_call: TRBJ1-1
cdr3_aa: CASSLGTEAFF
cdr3_nt: TGTGCCAGCAGCTTGGGGACTGAAGCTTTCTTT

d_call: TRBD1
v_call: TRBV11-2
j_call: TRBJ2-7
cdr3_aa: CASSLEGTGGFEQYF
cdr3_nt: TGTGCCAGCAGCTTAGAAGGGACAGGGGGCTTTGAGCAGTACTTC

d_call: -
v_call: TRBV5-4
j_call: TRBJ2-2
cdr3_aa: CASSLGGRAYTGELFF
cdr3_nt: TGTGCCAGCAGCTTGGGAGGCCGAGCGTACACCGGGGAGCTGTTTTTT

d_call: -
v_call: TRBV6-2/TRBV6-3
j_call: TRBJ1-5
cdr3_aa: CASSYSGRGTNQPQHF
cdr3_nt: TGTGCCAGCAGTTATAGCGGGAGAGGGACAAATCAGCCCCAGCATTTT

d_call: TRBD1
v_call: TRBV3-1/TRBV3-2
j_call: TRBJ2-2
cdr3_aa: CASSRDRNTGELFF
cdr3_nt: TGTGCCAGCAGTCGGGACAGAAACACCGGGGAGCTGTTTTTT

d_call: -
v_call: TRBV7-3
j_call: TRBJ1-5
cdr3_aa: CASSLSSNQPQHF
cdr3_nt: TGTGCCAGCAGCTTATCCAGCAATCAGCCCCAGCATTTT

d_call: TRBD1
v_call: TRBV28
j_call: TRBJ2-1
cdr3_aa: CASSPTGEGYNEQFF
cdr3_nt: TGTGCCAGCAGTCCGACAGGGGAAGGCTACAATGAGCAGTTCTTC

d_call: TRBD1
v_call: TRBV7-9
j_call: TRBJ1-6
cdr3_aa: CASTGTGDSPLHF
cdr3_nt: TGTGCCAGCACCGGGACAGGGGACTCACCCCTCCACTTT

d_call: -
v_call: TRBV19
j_call: TRBJ2-1
cdr3_aa: CASSIGGEKGRHRLDEQFF
cdr3_nt: TGTGCCAGTAGTATAGGGGGGGAAAAGGGCCGTCATAGATTAGATGAGCAGTTCTTC

d_call: TRBD2
v_call: TRBV15
j_call: TRBJ2-5
cdr3_aa: CATSRVASGQETQYF
cdr3_nt: TGTGCCACCAGCAGAGTGGCTAGCGGACAAGAGACCCAGTACTTC

d_call: -
v_call: TRBV28
j_call: TRBJ2-7
cdr3_aa: CASRTGTQHEQYF
cdr3_nt: TGTGCCAGCAGAACTGGGACCCAACACGAGCAGTACTTC

d_call: TRBD2
v_call: TRBV2
j_call: TRBJ2-1
cdr3_aa: CARGGGLAGYNEQFF
cdr3_nt: TGTGCCCGCGGGGGGGGACTAGCGGGGTACAATGAGCAGTTCTTC

d_call: -
v_call: TRBV15
j_call: TRBJ1-6
cdr3_aa: CATSRGRGGLNSPLHF
cdr3_nt: TGTGCCACCAGCAGAGGACGCGGGGGGCTTAATTCACCCCTCCACTTT

d_call: -
v_call: TRBV3-1/TRBV3-2
j_call: TRBJ2-5
cdr3_aa: CASSTYVETQYF
cdr3_nt: TGTGCCAGCAGCACCTACGTAGAGACCCAGTACTTC

d_call: -
v_call: TRBV6-5
j_call: TRBJ1-5
cdr3_aa: CASSYGGSQHF
cdr3_nt: TGTGCCAGCAGTTACGGGGGGAGCCAGCATTTT

d_call: -
v_call: TRBV4-1
j_call: TRBJ1-5
cdr3_aa: CASSQDFWLGSRVGNQPQHF
cdr3_nt: TGCGCCAGCAGCCAAGATTTTTGGTTGGGCAGTCGGGTGGGAAATCAGCCCCAGCATTTT

d_call: -
v_call: TRBV12-3/TRBV12-4
j_call: TRBJ1-2
cdr3_aa: CASSFQTYGYTF
cdr3_nt: TGTGCCAGCAGTTTTCAGACCTATGGCTACACCTTC

d_call: -
v_call: TRBV5-6
j_call: TRBJ1-3
cdr3_aa: CASSDAGASGNTIYF
cdr3_nt: TGTGCCAGCAGTGATGCAGGCGCCTCTGGAAACACCATATATTTT

d_call: -
v_call: TRBV2
j_call: TRBJ2-2
cdr3_aa: CASSDELGYRVTGELFF
cdr3_nt: TGTGCCAGCAGTGATGAATTAGGGTATCGGGTCACCGGGGAGCTGTTTTTT

d_call: TRBD1
v_call: TRBV5-6
j_call: TRBJ1-2
cdr3_aa: CASRYRGLYGYTF
cdr3_nt: TGTGCCAGCAGGTACAGGGGCCTCTATGGCTACACCTTC

d_call: -
v_call: TRBV7-8
j_call: TRBJ2-7
cdr3_aa: CASSFRGTDYEQYF
cdr3_nt: TGTGCCAGCAGCTTTAGGGGAACCGACTACGAGCAGTACTTC

d_call: -
v_call: TRBV3-1/TRBV3-2
j_call: TRBJ2-3
cdr3_aa: CASSPGTSLSTDTQYF
cdr3_nt: TGTGCCAGCAGCCCGGGGACTTCCCTTAGCACAGATACGCAGTATTTT

d_call: TRBD1
v_call: TRBV18
j_call: TRBJ2-3
cdr3_aa: CASSPGQGGTDTQYF
cdr3_nt: TGTGCCAGCTCACCTGGGCAGGGGGGCACAGATACGCAGTATTTT

d_call: TRBD1
v_call: TRBV27
j_call: TRBJ2-7
cdr3_aa: CASAGGRTYEQYF
cdr3_nt: TGTGCCAGCGCAGGGGGTCGAACCTACGAGCAGTACTTC

d_call: TRBD1
v_call: TRBV28
j_call: TRBJ1-4
cdr3_aa: CASSYGQVEKLFF
cdr3_nt: TGTGCCAGCAGTTACGGACAGGTTGAAAAACTGTTTTTT

d_call: -
v_call: TRBV13
j_call: TRBJ2-7
cdr3_aa: CASSLPQGLSSYEQYF
cdr3_nt: TGTGCCAGCAGCTTACCCCAGGGCCTTAGCTCCTACGAGCAGTACTTC

d_call: -
v_call: TRBV21-1
j_call: TRBJ1-4
cdr3_aa: CASSKDREEEKLFF
cdr3_nt: TGTGCCAGCAGCAAAGACAGGGAGGAGGAAAAACTGTTTTTT

d_call: -
v_call: TRBV2
j_call: TRBJ1-1
cdr3_aa: CASSGHDYTEAFF
cdr3_nt: TGTGCCAGCAGTGGTCACGACTACACTGAAGCTTTCTTT

d_call: -
v_call: TRBV5-1
j_call: TRBJ2-7
cdr3_aa: CASSLGGLEQYF
cdr3_nt: TGCGCCAGCAGCTTGGGGGGGCTCGAGCAGTACTTC

d_call: -
v_call: TRBV6-5
j_call: TRBJ1-1
cdr3_aa: CASSYRGGVNTEAFF
cdr3_nt: TGTGCCAGCAGTTATAGGGGCGGGGTGAACACTGAAGCTTTCTTT

d_call: TRBD1
v_call: TRBV6-4
j_call: TRBJ2-3
cdr3_aa: CASSDSTGSGPDTQYF
cdr3_nt: TGTGCCAGCAGTGACTCGACAGGGTCTGGCCCAGATACGCAGTATTTT

d_call: -
v_call: TRBV29-1
j_call: TRBJ2-2
cdr3_aa: CSVEGTGWRTGELFF
cdr3_nt: TGCAGCGTTGAGGGAACAGGGTGGAGAACCGGGGAGCTGTTTTTT

d_call: -
v_call: TRBV10-2
j_call: TRBJ2-3
cdr3_aa: CASSVGLAGTTDTQYF
cdr3_nt: TGCGCCAGCAGTGTAGGGCTAGCAGGCACCACAGATACGCAGTATTTT

d_call: -
v_call: TRBV28
j_call: TRBJ1-5
cdr3_aa: CASSFRVPNQPQHF
cdr3_nt: TGTGCCAGCAGTTTCCGGGTCCCCAATCAGCCCCAGCATTTT

d_call: -
v_call: TRBV12-5
j_call: TRBJ1-5
cdr3_aa: CASAPGASNQPQHF
cdr3_nt: TGTGCTAGTGCTCCTGGAGCTAGCAATCAGCCCCAGCATTTT

d_call: -
v_call: TRBV5-4
j_call: TRBJ2-4
cdr3_aa: CASSLAPGDIQYF
cdr3_nt: TGTGCCAGCAGCTTGGCCCCAGGGGACATTCAGTACTTC